This TCR beta chain stems from a study of technical replicates of blood from a few donors. Germline V gene data show CDR1 as LGHNA and CDR2 as YSLEER. The CDR3 is made up of 16 amino acids. The V end lost 4 bases, the J end lost 11 bases, and 23 bases lay between the germline ends. The protocol was immunoSEQ multiplex PCR, while the TCRdb copy is restricted to in-frame clones and leaves out a portion. The table lists approximately 95,000 clones, roughly 95% of them singletons. Sequencing was performed on T cells isolated from PBMCs. The receptor was derived from a human donor in good health. The chain couples TRBV4-3 to TRBJ1-4; tentative D call: TRBD1 (6 bases). This CDR3 is CASSLDRDTQAEKLFF. The CDR3 DNA reads TGCGCCAGCAGCCTAGACCGGGACACCCAGGCGGAGAAACTGTTTTTT.